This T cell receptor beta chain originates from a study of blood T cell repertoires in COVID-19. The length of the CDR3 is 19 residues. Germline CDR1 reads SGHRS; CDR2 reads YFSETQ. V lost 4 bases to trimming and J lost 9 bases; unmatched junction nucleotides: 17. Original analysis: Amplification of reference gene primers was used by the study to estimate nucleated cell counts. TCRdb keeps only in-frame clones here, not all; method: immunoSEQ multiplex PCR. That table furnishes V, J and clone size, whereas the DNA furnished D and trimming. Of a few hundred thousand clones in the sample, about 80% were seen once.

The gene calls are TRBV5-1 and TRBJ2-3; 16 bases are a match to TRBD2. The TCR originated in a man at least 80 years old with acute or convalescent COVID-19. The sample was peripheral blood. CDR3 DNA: TGCGCCAGCAGCCTATCGCCGGGACTAGCGGGGGGGCCTAAAGGCACGCAGTATTTT. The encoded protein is CASSLSPGLAGGPKGTQYF. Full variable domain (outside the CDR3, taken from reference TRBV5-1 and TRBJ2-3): KAGVTQTPRYLIKTRGQQVTLSCSPISGHRSVSWYQQTPGQGLQFLFEYFSETQRNKGNFPGRFSGRQFSNSRSEMNVSTLELGDSALYLCASSLSPGLAGGPKGTQYFGPGTRLTVL.